One and the same sample provided the 29 T cell receptor beta chains below, sequenced in a study of cytomegalovirus exposure and HLA in healthy donors (dated by TCRdb to 2016 to 2017). Receptor amplification or capture employed the immunoSEQ multiplex PCR assay. A mixture of 60 forward primers for TCR Vbeta segments and 13 reverse primers for TCR Jbeta segments was used in the multiplex PCR. In its TCRdb copy, this immuneACCESS table keeps in-frame sequences only and misses some clones. Where compared with another copy, unresolved V genes explain less than half of these, and the others have no known cause. The sample table contains approximately 93,000 clones; only one count was recorded for around three quarters of them. The ten largest account for under 4% of the sample. Sequencing used PBMCs. The receptors here all came from a male donor in good health and CMV-seropositive.

V gene TRBV4-3 combines with J gene TRBJ1-2; D possibly corresponds to TRBD1 (6 bases). The CDR3 has 16 residues. The ends were cut back, 0 bases at V and 7 bases at J, with 18 bases in the middle. Germline V gene lookup returns CDR1 LGHNA and CDR2 YSLEER. The CDR3 loop reads CASSQDHHRAGGGYTF. CDR3 nucleotides: TGCGCCAGCAGCCAAGACCATCACAGGGCTGGGGGTGGCTACACCTTC.

V gene TRBV10-1 combines with J gene TRBJ1-1, with D tentatively TRBD1 (5 bases). V lost 3 bases to trimming and J lost 6 bases, with 14 bases between them. The CDR3 is 14 amino acids. In germline, CDR1 is WNHNN, CDR2 SYGVQD (reference sequence). The CDR3 here is CASSDDQTGAEAFF. The CDR3 DNA is TGCGCCAGCAGTGATGACCAAACAGGAGCTGAAGCTTTCTTT.

V usage is TRBV5-1 and J usage is TRBJ2-1; 9 bases line up with TRBD2. In germline, CDR1 is SGHRS, CDR2 YFSETQ. The CDR3 consists of 14 residues. V was clipped by 4 bases and J by 4 bases; unmatched bases: 3. CDR3 amino acids: CASSPSGGYNEQFF. DNA for the CDR3: TGCGCCAGCAGCCCAAGCGGGGGGTACAATGAGCAGTTCTTC.

This clone was seen once. V usage is TRBV19 and J usage is TRBJ1-5; 8 bases line up with TRBD1. CDR1 is LNHDA and CDR2 is SQIVND in the germline V gene (reference sequence). CDR3 length: 14 amino acids. V lost 7 bases, J lost 9 bases, and 11 bases stayed unmatched. The CDR3 DNA follows: TGTGCCAGTATTTTAGGACAGGGCGAGGGGCCCCAGCATTTT. Its protein product is CASILGQGEGPQHF.

This clone was counted once. The J gene is TRBJ1-5, the V gene TRBV29-1; TRBD1 aligns across 7 bases. The V and J ends lost 5 bases and 4 bases, in that order; junction bases with no gene match: 5. Per the germline V gene, CDR1 is SQVTM and CDR2 is ANQGSEA. CDR3 size: 13 residues. The CDR3 loop reads CSVWTGGNQPQHF. Written as DNA, the CDR3 is TGCAGCGTTTGGACAGGAGGAAATCAGCCCCAGCATTTT.

V and J are TRBV7-9 and TRBJ2-3; the match to TRBD1 covers 8 bases. Germline CDR1 reads SEHNR; CDR2 reads FQNEAQ (reference sequence). With 2 bases clipped from V and 5 bases from J, the junction kept 6 bases outside the gene matches. The CDR3 consists of 15 residues. CDR3 loop: CASSLLDRAKDTQYF. CDR3 DNA sequence: TGTGCCAGCAGCTTACTGGACAGGGCCAAAGATACGCAGTATTTT. Full variable domain (missing parts from reference TRBV7-9 and TRBJ2-3): DTGVSQNPRHKITKRGQNVTFRCDPISEHNRLYWYRQTLGQGPEFLTYFQNEAQLEKSRLLSDRFSAERPKGSFSTLEIQRTEQGDSAMYLCASSLLDRAKDTQYFGPGTRLTVL.

This clone turned up a few times. The chain recombines TRBV5-1 with TRBJ1-4; D gene ambiguous. This CDR3 has 11 residues. The V end was cut by 0 bases, the J end by 12 bases, with 6 bases between. Germline CDR1 is SGHRS and CDR2 is YFSETQ. DNA of the CDR3: TGCGCCAGCAGCTTGGACGGGGAACTGTTTTTT. Translated: CASSLDGELFF.

The rearrangement links TRBV30 to TRBJ1-5; TRBD1 might be the D (5 bases). Germline CDR1 is GTSNPN and CDR2 is SVGIG (reference sequence). The CDR3 contains 14 residues. V was pared by 0 bases and J by 5 bases, with 11 bases between. The CDR3 DNA reads TGTGCCTGGAGTGTTTGGTCGGGGGATCAGCCCCAGCATTTT. Translated: CAWSVWSGDQPQHF.

The table lists this clone with a few counts. The CDR3 DNA reads TGTGCCAGCAGCCCCTCTAGACAGATTAGCAATCAGCCCCAGCATTTT. As protein: CASSPSRQISNQPQHF. The rearrangement links TRBV4-2 to TRBJ1-5; the D gene is possibly TRBD1 (5 bases). CDR1 is LGHNA and CDR2 is YNFKEQ in the germline V gene. The CDR3 is made up of 16 amino acids. Trimming left V 4 bases short and J 0 bases short, with 13 bases between.

V gene TRBV30 combines with J gene TRBJ2-3; TRBD1 is a possible D gene (6 bases). V lost 6 bases and J 3 bases, leaving 10 bases between the germline ends. Germline V lookup: CDR1 GTSNPN, CDR2 SVGIG (reference sequence). CDR3 length equals 12 residues. The CDR3 region has the DNA TGTGCCTGCCTCAGGGGTACAGATACGCAGTATTTT. This encodes CACLRGTDTQYF. The full variable domain, completed using reference TRBV30 and TRBJ2-3, is SQTIHQWPATLVQPVGSPLSLECTVEGTSNPNLYWYRQAAGRGLQLLFYSVGIGQISSEVPQNLSASRPQDRQFILSSKKLLLSDSGFYLCACLRGTDTQYFGPGTRLTVL.

This clone came up once. The chain is built from TRBV30 and TRBJ1-1; 7 bases are shared with TRBD1. The CDR3 totals 13 residues. The V segment lost 0 bases and the J segment 10 bases; nucleotides outside the gene matches: 8. The V gene's germline CDR1 is GTSNPN and CDR2 SVGIG (reference sequence). In nucleotides, the CDR3 is TGTGCCTGGAGTGTACTAGGGGGCACCAGAGCTTTCTTT. This translates into CAWSVLGGTRAFF.

V usage is TRBV6-1 and J usage is TRBJ1-5; the D is unclear. CDR3 size: 13 residues. V shed 6 bases and J shed 1 base, with 7 bases lying between them. CDR1 is MNHNS, CDR2 SASEGT, per germline. The DNA for the CDR3 is TGTGCCAGCAGCGACTTGAGCAATCAGCCCCAGCATTTT. Protein: CASSDLSNQPQHF.

The chain employs TRBV11-3 and TRBJ2-7; 7 bases map to TRBD1. Per germline, CDR1 SGHNT and CDR2 YENEEA. This CDR3 comprises 15 residues. V gave up 2 bases and J gave up 2 bases; unmatched junction bases: 6. The CDR3 reads CASSLPRQGAYEQYF. In nucleotides, the CDR3 is TGTGCCAGCAGCTTACCTCGACAGGGAGCCTACGAGCAGTACTTC.

V usage is TRBV5-1 and J usage is TRBJ2-2; possibly TRBD1 for D (7 bases). Germline CDR1 is SGHRS and CDR2 is YFSETQ. Trimming removed 0 bases at V and 7 bases at J, with 13 bases between. CDR3 length: 15 amino acids. The DNA for the CDR3 is TGCGCCAGCAGCTTGGCCCCAGGGGGGTACGGGGAGCTGTTTTTT. Encoded protein: CASSLAPGGYGELFF.

The genes are TRBV27 and TRBJ2-7, with 9 nucleotides matching TRBD1. Trimming took 6 bases from V and 6 from J; bases not matched to a gene: 6. CDR1 is MNHEY, CDR2 SMNVEV, per germline (reference sequence). This CDR3 contains 13 residues. Here the CDR3 reads CASRRTGVPEQYF. The CDR3 nucleotides read TGTGCCAGCAGGAGGACAGGGGTACCCGAGCAGTACTTC.

This rearrangement joins TRBV6-5 to TRBJ1-5, with D possibly being TRBD1 (6 bases). Trimming removed 4 bases from V and 3 bases from J, with 13 bases in between. Germline V lookup: CDR1 MNHEY, CDR2 SVGAGI. This CDR3 is built from 15 residues. The CDR3 spells CASSLDRNNNQPQHF. The CDR3 DNA is TGTGCCAGCAGTTTAGACAGGAACAACAATCAGCCCCAGCATTTT.

The chain links TRBV2 to TRBJ2-3; D is possibly TRBD2 (6 bases). The ends were cut back, 6 bases at V and 2 bases at J, with 12 bases in the middle. CDR1 is SNHLY and CDR2 is FYNNEI in the germline V gene. The CDR3 covers 14 residues. DNA of the CDR3: TGTGCCAGCAGGGGCGGGGTGCTCACAGATACGCAGTATTTT. It yields the protein CASRGGVLTDTQYF.

The rearrangement uses TRBV6-5 and TRBJ2-1; D is perhaps TRBD1 (6 bases). V dropped 0 bases and J dropped 8 bases, with 8 bases sitting between them. The germline gives CDR1 MNHEY, CDR2 SVGAGI. The CDR3 consists of 13 residues. The CDR3 protein is CASSYSPGDEQFF. The CDR3 DNA follows: TGTGCCAGCAGTTACTCGCCAGGGGATGAGCAGTTCTTC.

Comment on this clone: The junction differs from germline at one of its ends, possibly a read error. V and J are TRBV27 and TRBJ1-1; a possible D gene is TRBD1 (6 bases). Germline V gene data show CDR1 as MNHEY and CDR2 as SMNVEV (reference sequence). The CDR3 runs to 16 residues. The CDR3 nucleotides read TGTGCCAGCAGTCTATCCCAGGGGTTGAGGAACACTGAAGCTTTCTTT. It yields the protein CASSLSQGLRNTEAFF.

CDR3 loop: CASSLPQLSGANVLTF. The CDR3 nucleotides are TGTGCCAGCAGTTTACCCCAACTATCTGGGGCCAACGTCCTGACTTTC. The chain carries TRBV28 and TRBJ2-6, with unresolved D. Germline-derived CDR1 and CDR2 are MDHEN and SYDVKM. The CDR3 sequence is 16 residues long. V lost 2 bases and J 1 base, leaving 9 bases between the germline ends.

The V call is TRBV5-4, the J call TRBJ2-1; maybe TRBD2 (7 bases). V shed 4 bases and J shed 6 bases, with 14 bases lying between them. The CDR3 is 14 amino acids. Per the germline V gene, CDR1 is SGHNT and CDR2 is YYREEE (reference sequence). The CDR3 protein is CASSRGGGGNEQFF. CDR3 DNA sequence: TGTGCCAGCAGCCGCGGAGGGGGGGGCAATGAGCAGTTCTTC.

The rearrangement uses TRBV4-2 and TRBJ1-1; D perhaps matches TRBD1 (6 bases). There are 15 residues in the CDR3. CDR1 LGHNA and CDR2 YNFKEQ come from the germline V gene. Trimming stripped 3 bases from V and 0 bases from J, with 11 bases between. CDR3 protein: CASSHPDSLNTEAFF. Here the CDR3 DNA reads TGTGCCAGCAGCCACCCGGACAGCTTGAACACTGAAGCTTTCTTT.

Only one count was recorded for this clone. This chain uses TRBV7-6 with TRBJ2-6; D is perhaps TRBD1 (5 bases). The V gene's germline CDR1 is SGHVS and CDR2 FNYEAQ. The CDR3 runs 15 residues. V lost 4 bases to trimming and J lost 3 bases, with 10 bases between them. The CDR3, as DNA: TGTGCCAGCAGCTCAACCGACAGTGGGGCCAACGTCCTGACTTTC. The encoded protein is CASSSTDSGANVLTF. Combining the CDR3 with reference TRBV7-6 and TRBJ2-6 gives the whole variable domain GAGVSQSPRYKVTKRGQDVALRCDPISGHVSLYWYRQALGQGPEFLTYFNYEAQQDKSGLPNDRFSAERPEGSISTLTIQRTEQRDSAMYRCASSSTDSGANVLTFGAGSRLTVL.

The J gene is TRBJ2-5, the V gene TRBV14, with 7 nucleotides matching TRBD1. This CDR3 comprises 15 residues. Germline V lookup: CDR1 SGHDN, CDR2 FVKESK. The J segment lost 5 bases and the V segment lost 4 bases, leaving 10 bases of the junction unmatched. In DNA form, the CDR3 reads TGTGCCAGCAGCCCGGACAGGTCTTGGGGGGAGACCCAGTACTTC. Protein product: CASSPDRSWGETQYF.

The genes are TRBV11-2 and TRBJ2-3; 8 nucleotides line up with TRBD2. The germline CDR1 and CDR2 sequences are SGHAT and FQNNGV. Germline trimming cut 6 bases from V and 4 bases from J; bases unmatched to any gene: 12. This CDR3 region has 16 residues. The CDR3 region is CASRGLGGGKADTQYF. The DNA of the CDR3 is TGTGCCAGCAGAGGGCTGGGCGGGGGGAAGGCAGATACGCAGTATTTT.

This chain's CDR3 is CASSGRPTEQYF. The CDR3 coding sequence is TGTGCCAGCAGTGGGCGCCCAACCGAGCAGTACTTC. The chain carries TRBV7-9 and TRBJ2-7; D ambiguous. Trimming removed 6 bases from V and 6 bases from J, with 12 bases in between. CDR3 size: 12 residues. CDR1 is SEHNR and CDR2 is FQNEAQ in the germline V gene (reference sequence).

The rearrangement joins TRBV29-1 to TRBJ2-3, with 10 bases fitting TRBD1. The V gene end was trimmed by 7 bases and the J gene end by 2 bases; junction bases not matched to a gene: 6. CDR1 is SQVTM, CDR2 ANQGSEA, per germline. The CDR3 is 14 residues long. The DNA for the CDR3 is TGCAGCGGCCTGGGACAGGGGCCCACAGATACGCAGTATTTT. As protein: CSGLGQGPTDTQYF.

Note on this clone: At one boundary the junction diverges from the germline segment, which might be a read error. The chain is built from TRBV5-1 and TRBJ2-2, with TRBD1 matching 8 bases. Germline CDR1 SGHRS, CDR2 YFSETQ. CDR3 length equals 16 residues. The CDR3 DNA reads as TGCGACAGCAGCTCGAACGGACAGGGCAACACCGGGGAGCTGTTTTTT. Protein: CDSSSNGQGNTGELFF.

This clone appeared once. This sequence joins TRBV27 and TRBJ2-5; 7 nucleotides agree with TRBD1. Trimming cost V 0 bases and J 3 bases; bases outside gene matches: 4. The CDR3 sequence is 15 residues long. Germline loops: CDR1 MNHEY, CDR2 SMNVEV (reference sequence). CDR3 protein: CASSLSWGTEETQYF. The CDR3 DNA is TGTGCCAGCAGTTTATCGTGGGGGACAGAAGAGACCCAGTACTTC.